This T cell receptor (beta chain) was sequenced during a study of blood T cells in healthy people across ages. Trimming removed 2 bases from V and 7 bases from J; junction bases left unmatched: 13. The CDR3 is made up of 15 amino acids. CDR1 DFQATT and CDR2 SNEGSKA come from the germline V gene (reference sequence). All donors came from Russia, were Caucasian and healthy, and spanned ages about 6 to 100. This clonotype was seen a handful of times. What it recognizes is unknown. Together with a sample-barcoded 5' primer, a J-beta primer mix was included in a second PCR lasting about 7 to 11 cycles. Each CDR3 protein gets one entry after TCRdb re-called the 5' RACE reads with MiXCR. The sample has almost 550,000 distinct CDR3 sequences, approximately 25% seen once; the top ten hold approximately 10%. Study conclusions and caveats: Long-lived donors had more naive CD4+ cells and higher diversity than aged donors. TCR beta diversity, measured per million T cells, fell in a roughly linear way with age.

The sample was also reused in another study, on T cells of mothers and their children. That study adds: Related mother-child pairs showed slightly, non-significantly higher overlap than unrelated pairs.

The rearrangement joins TRBV20-1 to TRBJ2-5, with 7 bases identical to TRBD2. The sequence came from a boy between 10 and 17 years old in good health. The sample consisted of blood. The chain's CDR3 is CSARQSGLWVGTQYF. CDR3 DNA: TGCAGTGCTAGACAATCGGGACTATGGGTTGGGACCCAGTACTTC.